The source of this T cell receptor beta chain is a study of response to subunit inactivated influenza vaccine. This clonotype has a count of ten or more. Germline values: CDR1 ENHRY, CDR2 SYGVKD. The CDR3 has 16 residues. V lost 6 bases and J 0 bases, leaving 16 bases between the germline ends. TCRdb analysed the RT-PCR reads with MiXCR anew, one entry per CDR3 protein. The sample carries under 550,000 distinct CDR3 sequences, 6.5% to 8% recorded once. The receptor's source is a man aged 50 to 75 who received an inactivated influenza vaccine. The chain carries TRBV10-3 and TRBJ2-3; possible D gene TRBD2, 6 bases. The sequences come from PBMCs from blood, collected less than 30 months after vaccination. For the CDR3, the DNA is TGTGCCATCAGCGAATCGAAGGGAGGAAGCACAGATACGCAGTATTTT. Protein sequence: CAISESKGGSTDTQYF.